The sequence of this TCR beta chain was determined in a study of blood T cells in healthy people across ages. General study results and limits: Researchers report that TCR beta diversity correlated strongly with naive T cell percentage.

Combining a sample-barcoded 5' primer with a J-beta primer mix, a second PCR ran for roughly 7 to 12 cycles. Each cDNA molecule was tagged by a template-switch adaptor that had 12 random nucleotides. TCRdb analysed the 5' RACE reads with MiXCR anew, one entry per CDR3 protein. The data hold about 1,400,000 distinct CDR3 sequences, with roughly 40% observed a single time. CDR1 and CDR2 from the germline V gene are KGHDR and SFDVKD. This CDR3 has 13 residues. The V end was cut by 5 bases, the J end by 5 bases, with 10 bases between. Donors were systemically healthy Caucasian individuals from Russia aged roughly 6 to 100 years. As to this clonotype: The target antigen is unknown.

The sequenced sample was blood. This receptor was identified in a woman aged 18-35 years in good health. This chain connects TRBV24-1 to TRBJ2-3; D is possibly TRBD2 (6 bases). The CDR3 reads CATSGSGEDTQYF. The CDR3 DNA follows: TGTGCCACCAGTGGGTCGGGAGAAGATACGCAGTATTTT.